These 28 T cell receptor beta chains were all obtained from the same sample, sequenced in a study of response to subunit inactivated influenza vaccine. In TCRdb, the RT-PCR reads were re-called with MiXCR into one record per CDR3 protein. This sample carries roughly 460,000 distinct CDR3 sequences, roughly 11% of them seen once, and the ten largest clones take 10% to 15%. This material consisted of PBMCs from blood, taken 45 days after vaccination. The receptors were gathered from a man between 50 and 59 years old who received an inactivated influenza vaccine.

A few counts support this clonotype. The chain carries TRBV6-5 and TRBJ2-7; 7 nucleotides line up with TRBD1. Germline V gene lookup returns CDR1 MNHEY and CDR2 SVGAGI. J was trimmed by 3 bases and V by 0 bases; bases with no gene match: 11. CDR3 length: 17 amino acids. CDR3 DNA: TGTGCCAGCAGTTACTCGAGATCACAGGGGAAAAGCTACGAGCAGTACTTC. It specifies CASSYSRSQGKSYEQYF.

The rearrangement uses TRBV12-3 or TRBV12-4 and TRBJ2-7; either TRBD1 or TRBD2 may supply D (5 bases each). V was trimmed by 2 bases and J by 2 bases, leaving 13 bases between them. CDR3 length equals 15 residues. CDR3 DNA: TGTGCCAGCAGTTTAAGGGGAGAGAAACCCTACGAGCAGTACTTC. It encodes CASSLRGEKPYEQYF.

This chain uses TRBV6-1 with TRBJ2-3; 8 nucleotides agree with TRBD2. Germline CDR1 MNHNS, CDR2 SASEGT. There are 13 residues in the CDR3. The ends lost 7 bases at V and 5 bases at J; junction bases unmatched: 5. The CDR3: CASMAGGQDTQYF. The DNA of the CDR3 is TGTGCCAGCATGGCGGGAGGCCAAGATACGCAGTATTTT.

This chain uses TRBV27 with TRBJ2-6; perhaps D is TRBD1 or TRBD2 (6 bases each). The germline CDR1 and CDR2 sequences are MNHEY and SMNVEV (reference sequence). V was pared by 8 bases and J by 4 bases, with 21 bases between. The CDR3 sequence is 17 residues long. CDR3 DNA: TGTGCCAGCCGGCGCTCGGGGGCGCCGGGCGGGGCCAACGTCCTGACTTTC. Amino acid sequence: CASRRSGAPGGANVLTF.

This clonotype showed up many times. The chain is built from TRBV4-1 and TRBJ2-1, with TRBD2 as a possible D gene (5 bases). The V gene's germline CDR1 is MGHRA and CDR2 YSYEKL. This CDR3 comprises 17 residues. Trimming shortened V by 3 bases and J by 0 bases, and 15 bases separated the two germline ends. In nucleotides, the CDR3 is TGCGCCAGCAGCCACACCGTTTTGGGGAGCTCCTACAATGAGCAGTTCTTC. This translates into CASSHTVLGSSYNEQFF.

This clonotype was observed a few times. The rearrangement links TRBV5-6 to TRBJ1-6; no definite D call. CDR3 size: 13 residues. Trimming left V 0 bases short and J 8 bases short, with 6 bases between. Germline V gene sequence: CDR1 SGHDT, CDR2 YYEEEE. DNA of the CDR3: TGTGCCAGCAGCTTGGTGAGCCATTCACCCCTCCACTTT. Protein: CASSLVSHSPLHF.

This chain links TRBV6-5 with TRBJ1-1; no clear D. The CDR3 consists of 17 residues. V shed 0 bases and J shed 2 bases, with 16 bases lying between them. CDR1 MNHEY and CDR2 SVGAGI come from the germline V gene. The chain's CDR3 is CASSYSSPLTRNTEAFF. In DNA form, the CDR3 reads TGTGCCAGCAGTTACTCGTCGCCCCTTACACGCAACACTGAAGCTTTCTTT.

The chain uses TRBV10-1 and TRBJ1-2; no clear D. Germline CDR1 and CDR2: WNHNN and SYGVQD (reference sequence). This CDR3 spans 13 amino acids. V gave up 1 base and J gave up 4 bases, with 7 bases separating them. Here the CDR3 reads CASSEFLTYGYTF. Written as DNA, the CDR3 is TGCGCCAGCAGTGAGTTTTTGACCTATGGCTACACCTTC.

This clonotype has just a few counts. This chain uses TRBV7-9 with TRBJ2-3; 9 positions match TRBD2. The CDR3 has 17 amino acids. With 11 bases clipped from V and 2 bases from J, the junction kept 17 bases outside the gene matches. Germline V gene data show CDR1 as SEHNR and CDR2 as FQNEAQ (reference sequence). CDR3: CASRQTRRGGVTDTQYF. DNA for the CDR3: TGTGCCTCCCGGCAAACACGGCGGGGGGGGGTCACAGATACGCAGTATTTT.

This chain links TRBV10-3 with TRBJ1-2, with unresolved D. The CDR3 runs 14 residues. Looked up from germline, CDR1 is ENHRY and CDR2 is SYGVKD. Trimming stripped 4 bases from V and 5 bases from J, with 14 bases between. The CDR3 DNA sequence: TGTGCCATCAGTGGATCGACGGCCCGGTATGGCTACACCTTC. The encoded protein is CAISGSTARYGYTF.

V and J are TRBV7-6 and TRBJ2-5; 10 nucleotides line up with TRBD2. With V trimmed by 6 bases and J by 2 bases, 6 bases remained unmatched. The CDR3 runs 15 residues. Germline V gene data show CDR1 as SGHVS and CDR2 as FNYEAQ. The CDR3 protein is CASSFSGRIQETQYF. The CDR3 DNA sequence: TGTGCCAGCAGTTTTAGCGGGAGGATACAAGAGACCCAGTACTTC.

The V gene is TRBV7-2, the J gene TRBJ1-2; D gene uncertain. Germline CDR1 and CDR2: SGHTA and FQGNSA. The length of the CDR3 is 11 residues. Trimming removed 5 bases at V and 7 bases at J, with 8 bases between. This CDR3 reads CASSAGVGYTF. CDR3 coding DNA: TGTGCCAGCAGCGCCGGAGTTGGCTACACCTTC.

The chain carries TRBV28 and TRBJ2-7; D possibly matches TRBD1 or TRBD2 (5 bases each). V lost 5 bases, J lost 0 bases, and 14 bases lay in between. This CDR3 comprises 15 residues. The germline CDR1 and CDR2 sequences are MDHEN and SYDVKM. The CDR3 DNA is TGTGCCAGCAGTAGTTTCGGGGCGCTCTCCTACGAGCAGTACTTC. Its protein is CASSSFGALSYEQYF.

The table lists this clonotype with many counts. V gene TRBV12-3 or TRBV12-4 combines with J gene TRBJ2-3, with D perhaps given as TRBD1 or TRBD2 (6 bases each). The CDR3 spans 14 residues. The V end was cut by 4 bases, the J end by 0 bases, with 8 bases between. Here the CDR3 DNA reads TGTGCCAGCAGTTCGGGGGCCAGCACAGATACGCAGTATTTT. Translation: CASSSGASTDTQYF.

This clonotype was counted ten times or more. The chain couples TRBV27 to TRBJ1-2, with 8 bases fitting TRBD1. The length of the CDR3 is 15 residues. Trimming took 3 bases from V and 7 from J; bases not matched to a gene: 10. Germline values: CDR1 MNHEY, CDR2 SMNVEV (reference sequence). CDR3 in amino acids: CASSLARQGTAGYTF. As DNA, the CDR3 is TGTGCCAGCAGTTTGGCCAGACAGGGGACGGCTGGCTACACCTTC.

This clonotype was counted between two and nine times. The chain carries TRBV7-8 and TRBJ2-2; no firm D call. V lost 4 bases and J 6 bases, leaving 9 bases between the germline ends. Germline V gives CDR1 SGHVS, CDR2 FQNEAQ. This CDR3 spans 13 amino acids. The DNA of the CDR3 is TGTGCCAGCAGCTCCGTCTCAGCCGGGGAGCTGTTTTTT. It yields the protein CASSSVSAGELFF.

This clonotype was detected many times. As DNA, the CDR3 is TGTGCCAGCAGCTTGCGGGGGTTGCGGGAGTTTTATGAGCAGTTCTTC. Translating it yields CASSLRGLREFYEQFF. The V gene is TRBV5-6, the J gene TRBJ2-1; 7 bases match TRBD2. CDR3 length equals 16 residues. V trimming: 1 base; J trimming: 8 bases; junction bases outside the gene matches: 12. Germline values: CDR1 SGHDT, CDR2 YYEEEE. Combining the CDR3 with reference TRBV5-6 and TRBJ2-1 gives the whole variable domain DAGVTQSPTHLIKTRGQQVTLRCSPKSGHDTVSWYQQALGQGPQFIFQYYEEEERQRGNFPDRFSGHQFPNYSSELNVNALLLGDSALYLCASSLRGLREFYEQFFGPGTRLTVL.

This clonotype was observed at least ten times. The chain employs TRBV10-3 and TRBJ2-2; a possible D gene is TRBD2 (6 bases). CDR1 is ENHRY, CDR2 SYGVKD, per germline. The ends were cut back, 6 bases at V and 4 bases at J, with 12 bases in the middle. The CDR3 is 14 residues long. CDR3 DNA sequence: TGTGCCATCAGGGCTAGCGAAGTCACCGGGGAGCTGTTTTTT. This translates into CAIRASEVTGELFF.

Many counts were recorded for this clonotype. This chain connects TRBV15 to TRBJ2-2, with D possibly TRBD2 on 5 matching bases. V was pared by 0 bases and J by 4 bases, with 9 bases between. This CDR3 spans 15 amino acids. Germline lookup yields CDR1 LNHNV and CDR2 YYDKDF (reference sequence). CDR3 nucleotide sequence: TGTGCCACCAGCAGAGATGGAGGCGGCACCGGGGAGCTGTTTTTT. Its translation is CATSRDGGGTGELFF.

In this sample, this clonotype turned up a few times. The J gene is TRBJ2-7, the V gene TRBV4-3, with TRBD2 identical over 8 bases. The CDR3 is 17 amino acids. Per germline, CDR1 LGHNA and CDR2 YSLEER. The trim removed 0 bases at V and 1 base at J, leaving 8 bases unmatched. For the CDR3, the DNA is TGCGCCAGCAGCCAAGATTATTTGCGGGAGGAGTCCTACGAGCAGTACTTC. This translates into CASSQDYLREESYEQYF.

This clonotype was observed many times. The V and J genes are TRBV7-8 and TRBJ2-1; 10 bases match TRBD2. Trimming at V came to 0 bases and at J to 4 bases, leaving 12 bases not matched to a gene. The CDR3 covers 19 residues. Germline V lookup: CDR1 SGHVS, CDR2 FQNEAQ. The chain's CDR3 is CASSLARLAGEGIYNEQFF. In DNA form, the CDR3 reads TGTGCCAGCAGCTTAGCGCGTCTAGCGGGAGAGGGGATATACAATGAGCAGTTCTTC. Based on the CDR3 plus reference TRBV7-8 and TRBJ2-1, the full variable domain is GAGVSQSPRYKVAKRGQDVALRCDPISGHVSLFWYQQALGQGPEFLTYFQNEAQLDKSGLPSDRFFAERPEGSVSTLKIQRTQQEDSAVYLCASSLARLAGEGIYNEQFFGPGTRLTVL.

This chain connects TRBV2 to TRBJ2-4; 7 bases align to TRBD1. The trim removed 8 bases at V and 0 bases at J, leaving 7 bases unmatched. CDR1 is SNHLY, CDR2 FYNNEI, per germline. The CDR3 runs to 15 residues. Here the CDR3 DNA reads TGTGCCAGCGGGCAGAACAGGGGAGCCAAAAACATTCAGTACTTC. Protein: CASGQNRGAKNIQYF.

J is TRBJ2-3 and V is TRBV12-3 or TRBV12-4; perhaps D is TRBD1 or TRBD2 (5 bases each). V was trimmed by 6 bases and J by 8 bases, leaving 27 bases between them. The CDR3 contains 17 residues. CDR3: CASRPTRVAGRLGTQYF. CDR3 DNA sequence: TGTGCCAGCAGGCCAACCAGGGTGGCGGGCCGGCTGGGTACGCAGTATTTT.

This clonotype was counted at least ten times. The chain combines TRBV6-4 with TRBJ2-1, with 12 bases lining up with TRBD2. Germline CDR1 MRHNA, CDR2 SNTAGT. V lost 6 bases, J lost 6 bases, and 6 bases stayed unmatched. CDR3 length equals 15 residues. This chain's CDR3 is CASSTLAGGPNEQFF. The CDR3 DNA reads as TGTGCCAGCAGCACTCTAGCGGGAGGGCCCAATGAGCAGTTCTTC.

Here the CDR3 reads CASSYFNEQYF. DNA for the CDR3: TGTGCCAGCAGTTACTTTAACGAGCAGTACTTC. The V call is TRBV6-2 or TRBV6-3, the J call TRBJ2-7; unclear D gene. The V end was cut by 1 base, the J end by 5 bases, with 3 bases between. Germline V gene lookup returns CDR1 MNHEY and CDR2 SVGEGT. The CDR3 spans 11 residues.

V usage is TRBV5-1 and J usage is TRBJ2-7; 9 nucleotides agree with TRBD2. V shed 5 bases and J 5 bases; nucleotides not matched to a gene: 8. Germline CDR1 SGHRS, CDR2 YFSETQ. The CDR3 runs 14 residues. The CDR3 coding sequence is TGCGCCAGCAGGGAAGCGGGGGGACTCGACGAGCAGTACTTC. Protein product: CASREAGGLDEQYF.

In its sample, this clonotype was seen a few times. The CDR3 nucleotides read TGTGCCAGCAGCCTCCGACAGGGGCTCGTAGCCAAAAACATTCAGTACTTC. Amino acids: CASSLRQGLVAKNIQYF. This sequence joins TRBV28 and TRBJ2-4; 8 bases are shared with TRBD1. Trimming took 6 bases from V and 0 from J; bases not matched to a gene: 10. The CDR3 covers 17 residues. Germline V CDR1 and CDR2: MDHEN, SYDVKM.

On this clonotype itself: A much larger clone differs by one base, so this may be a read error. The gene calls are TRBV24-1 and TRBJ2-1; 7 bases line up with TRBD1. Germline V gene lookup returns CDR1 KGHDR and CDR2 SFDVKD. The CDR3 extends over 15 amino acids. The CDR3 here is CATSENTGTANEHFF. CDR3 in DNA: TGTGCCACCAGTGAGAATACCGGGACAGCCAATGAGCACTTCTTC.